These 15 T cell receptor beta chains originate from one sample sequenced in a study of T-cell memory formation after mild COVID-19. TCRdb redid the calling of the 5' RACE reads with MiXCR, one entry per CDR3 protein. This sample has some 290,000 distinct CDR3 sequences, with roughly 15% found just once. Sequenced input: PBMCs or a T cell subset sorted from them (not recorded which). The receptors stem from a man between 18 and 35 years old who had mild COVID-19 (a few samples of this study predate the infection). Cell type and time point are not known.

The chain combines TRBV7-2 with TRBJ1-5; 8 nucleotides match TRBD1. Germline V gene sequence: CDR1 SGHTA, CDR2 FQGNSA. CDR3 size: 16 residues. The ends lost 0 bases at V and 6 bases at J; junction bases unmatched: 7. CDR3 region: CASSLAADRASQPQHF. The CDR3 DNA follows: TGTGCCAGCAGCTTAGCGGCGGACAGGGCAAGTCAGCCCCAGCATTTT.

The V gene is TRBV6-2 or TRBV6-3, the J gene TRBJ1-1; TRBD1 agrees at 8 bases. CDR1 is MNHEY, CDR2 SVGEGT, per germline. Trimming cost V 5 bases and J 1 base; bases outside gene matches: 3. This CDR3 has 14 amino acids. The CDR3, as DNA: TGTGCCAGCAGTGCAGGGGGCGAGAACACTGAAGCTTTCTTT. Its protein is CASSAGGENTEAFF.

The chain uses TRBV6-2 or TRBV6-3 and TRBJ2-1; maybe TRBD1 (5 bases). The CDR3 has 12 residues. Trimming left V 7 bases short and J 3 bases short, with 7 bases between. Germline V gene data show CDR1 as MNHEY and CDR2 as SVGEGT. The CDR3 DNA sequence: TGTGCCAGCACCGACAGCTACAATGAGCAGTTCTTC. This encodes CASTDSYNEQFF.

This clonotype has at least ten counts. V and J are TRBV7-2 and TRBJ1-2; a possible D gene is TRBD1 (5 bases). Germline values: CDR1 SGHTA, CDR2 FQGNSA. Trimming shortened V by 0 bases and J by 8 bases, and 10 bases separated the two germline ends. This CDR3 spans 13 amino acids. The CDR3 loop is CASSLAGESGYTF. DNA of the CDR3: TGTGCCAGCAGCTTAGCAGGGGAAAGCGGCTACACCTTC.

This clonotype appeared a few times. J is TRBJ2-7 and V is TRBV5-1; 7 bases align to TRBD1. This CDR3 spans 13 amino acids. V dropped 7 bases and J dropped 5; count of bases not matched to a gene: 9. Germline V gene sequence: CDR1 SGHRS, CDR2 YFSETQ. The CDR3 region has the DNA TGCGCCAGCCACAGGGGCGAAGATGACGAGCAGTACTTC. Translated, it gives CASHRGEDDEQYF.

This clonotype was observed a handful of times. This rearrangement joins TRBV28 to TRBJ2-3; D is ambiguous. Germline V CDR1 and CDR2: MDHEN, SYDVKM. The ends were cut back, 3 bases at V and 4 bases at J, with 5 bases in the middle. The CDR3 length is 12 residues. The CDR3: CASSFWADTQYF. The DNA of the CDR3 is TGTGCCAGCAGTTTCTGGGCAGATACGCAGTATTTT.

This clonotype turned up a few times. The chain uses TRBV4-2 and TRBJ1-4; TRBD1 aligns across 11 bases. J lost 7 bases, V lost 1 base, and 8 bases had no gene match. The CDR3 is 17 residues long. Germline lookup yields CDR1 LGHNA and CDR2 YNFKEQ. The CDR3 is CASSQGGPGTGGEKLFF. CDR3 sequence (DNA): TGTGCCAGCAGCCAAGGAGGCCCCGGGACAGGGGGTGAAAAACTGTTTTTT.

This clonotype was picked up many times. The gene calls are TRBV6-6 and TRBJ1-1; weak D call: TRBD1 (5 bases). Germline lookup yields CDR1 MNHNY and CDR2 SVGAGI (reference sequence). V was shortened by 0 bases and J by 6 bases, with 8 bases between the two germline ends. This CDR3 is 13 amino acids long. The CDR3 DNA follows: TGTGCCAGCAGTTACTCAGGAGGGGCTGAAGCTTTCTTT. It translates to CASSYSGGAEAFF.

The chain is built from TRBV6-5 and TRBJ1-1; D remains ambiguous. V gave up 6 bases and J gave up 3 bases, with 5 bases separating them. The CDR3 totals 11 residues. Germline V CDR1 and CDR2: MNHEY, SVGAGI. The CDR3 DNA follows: TGTGCCAGCAGGGCGGACACTGAAGCTTTCTTT. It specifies CASRADTEAFF.

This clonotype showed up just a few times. The CDR3 nucleotides are TGCGCCAGCAGCCTGGACGCAGGGGGAGGCTCTGGAAACACCATATATTTT. Translating gives CASSLDAGGGSGNTIYF. The chain links TRBV5-1 to TRBJ1-3; 7 bases fit TRBD1. The CDR3 has 17 amino acids. Germline trimming cut 4 bases from V and 0 bases from J; bases unmatched to any gene: 10. Looked up from germline, CDR1 is SGHRS and CDR2 is YFSETQ.

CDR3 sequence reads: CASSPGLVSRYGYTF. The CDR3 DNA sequence: TGCGCCAGCAGCCCCGGACTTGTAAGCCGCTATGGCTACACCTTC. The V call is TRBV4-1, the J call TRBJ1-2; D uncertain. Per the germline V gene, CDR1 is MGHRA and CDR2 is YSYEKL. The CDR3 is 15 amino acids. V was pared by 4 bases and J by 4 bases, with 16 bases between.

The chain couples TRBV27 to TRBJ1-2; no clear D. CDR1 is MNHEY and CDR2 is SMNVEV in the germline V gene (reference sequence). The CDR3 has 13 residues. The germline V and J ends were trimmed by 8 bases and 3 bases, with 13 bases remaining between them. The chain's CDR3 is CASYGSSHYGYTF. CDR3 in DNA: TGTGCCAGCTACGGGTCCAGCCACTATGGCTACACCTTC.

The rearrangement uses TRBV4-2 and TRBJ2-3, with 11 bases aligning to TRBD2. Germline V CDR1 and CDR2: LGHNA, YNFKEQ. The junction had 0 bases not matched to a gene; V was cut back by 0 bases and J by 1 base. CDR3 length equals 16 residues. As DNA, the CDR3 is TGTGCCAGCAGCCAAGAGGGACTAGCGGGCACAGATACGCAGTATTTT. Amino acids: CASSQEGLAGTDTQYF.

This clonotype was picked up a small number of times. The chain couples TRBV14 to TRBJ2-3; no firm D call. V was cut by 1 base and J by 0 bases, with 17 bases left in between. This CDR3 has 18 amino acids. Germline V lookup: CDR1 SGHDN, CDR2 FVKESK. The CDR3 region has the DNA TGTGCCAGCAGCCAAGGGATTCGAGTTGGTAAAAGCACAGATACGCAGTATTTT. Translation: CASSQGIRVGKSTDTQYF. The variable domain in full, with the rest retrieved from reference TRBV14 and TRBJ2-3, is EAGVTQFPSHSVIEKGQTVTLRCDPISGHDNLYWYRRVMGKEIKFLLHFVKESKQDESGMPNNRFLAERTGGTYSTLKVQPAELEDSGVYFCASSQGIRVGKSTDTQYFGPGTRLTVL.

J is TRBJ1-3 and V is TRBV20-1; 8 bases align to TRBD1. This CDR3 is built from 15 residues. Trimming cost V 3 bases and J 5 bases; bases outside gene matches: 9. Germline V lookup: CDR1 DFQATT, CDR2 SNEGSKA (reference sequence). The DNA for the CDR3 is TGCAGTGCTAGTCCTACAGGGGGGCTTCGAAACACCATATATTTT. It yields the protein CSASPTGGLRNTIYF.